The T cell receptor beta chain described here comes from a study of T cells in women clearing cervical HPV infection. Study background: Control women cleared a single incident HPV16 infection within 12 months. Controls gave blood once infection was undetectable; cases at lesion identification. Cases' blood sampling followed lesion detection by median approximately 150 days (90 to 200). Only a few women had HLA typing results available.

CDR3 length: 16 residues. V lost 5 bases, J lost 0 bases, and 13 bases lay in between. CDR1 SGHTA and CDR2 FQGTGA come from the germline V gene. Measured by frequency, this clone is medium-sized. The read halts 3 residues ahead of the CDR3 end, with the missing end drawn from the germline J gene. The data were produced by immunoSEQ multiplex PCR, yet TCRdb's version contains in-frame clones alone and is incomplete. The sample table sets out about 9,200 clones. The rearrangement links TRBV7-3 to TRBJ2-2; D is perhaps TRBD1 (6 bases). The source of this sequence is a woman aged 18-69 years with a cervical HPV16 infection that either progressed to CIN3+ or cleared (not recorded which). Sequenced input: blood buffy coat. The CDR3 loop is CASSPPWTANTGELFF. The CDR3 DNA, read in part, is TGTGCCAGCAGCCCTCCCTGGACAGCGAACACCGGGGAG.